This TCR beta chain came from a study of memory CD4+ T cells and cytomegalovirus serostatus (dated by TCRdb to between 2018 and 2021). Broadly, across the study: The roughly 35 healthy Belgian adults in the cohort included 9 who were CMV seropositive and about 24 who were CMV seronegative. To replicate a published TCR-based CMV serostatus classifier, the study sequenced CD4+ memory TCRbeta repertoires from a Belgian cohort whose cytomegalovirus serostatus was known. Study-level results and caveats: For predicting CMV serostatus, the median bootstrapped AUC was approximately 0.95 using the original framework and less than 0.93 using a US-trained random forest. Of 164 previously reported CMV-associated TCRbeta sequences, approximately 70 appeared in the CD4+ memory repertoires, each in one to five individuals. Only CD4+CD45RO+ memory cells were sequenced, unlike the original study, which covered naive and memory CD4+ and CD8+ populations. The results were interpreted as suggesting that the CMV-associated TCR signature is mostly present in the CD4+ memory repertoire. On the Belgian cohort, the classifier built on the original framework reached a median bootstrapped AUC of around 0.95, with a 95% CI of 0.76-1.00.

With regard to this clone: It lacks a known antigen. No per-base quality is available; no much larger clone lies one base away.

The V end gives up 3 bases and the J end 0 bases, leaving 9 bases in the junction not matched to a gene. There are 17 amino acids in the CDR3, from cysteine to phenylalanine inclusive. Left in the record is the CDR3 DNA by itself, 51 bases read in frame from the first base. CDR1 GTSNPN and CDR2 SVGIG were looked up in the germline V gene (reference sequence). A FACSAria II was used to sort memory CD4+ T cells, defined as single viable CD3+CD4+CD8-CD45RO+ cells. CMV serostatus was assessed using a Roche Elecsys assay, by which serum IgG against CMV pp150, pp28, p38 and p52 was detected. After thawing, total CD4+ T cells were enriched by positive selection with CD4 magnetic microbeads. The samples came from a different study that was designed specifically to examine the CD4+ T cell memory repertoire. Peripheral blood mononuclear cells were isolated and cryopreserved according to standard operating procedures, and serum was stored at -80 degrees C. The staining relied on CD3-PerCP (BW264/56), CD4-APC (RPA-T4), CD45RO-PE (UCHT1) and CD8-Pacific Orange (3B5) antibodies, and Sytox blue was used to exclude non-viable cells.

The Quick-DNA Microprep Kit was used to extract genomic DNA from the sorted cells. Amplification of TCRbeta DNA was done with the immunoSEQ hsTCRbeta kit, following the protocol from the manufacturer. An Illumina MiSeq instrument was used to sequence the TCRbeta libraries. The published analysis was carried out like this. Once out-of-frame sequences had been removed, some 2 million distinct TCRbeta sequences were left, which works out to an average of approximately 70,000 per individual. Each individual was scored by the count of 150 or so previously reported CMV-associated TCRbeta sequences and the total productive distinct TCRbeta count. A beta-binomial model was reimplemented in Python, and random forests from scikit-learn, run with default parameters, were trained on data from the US cohort. Classifier performance on the Belgian cohort was reported as the median AUC with percentile confidence intervals calculated over 10,000 bootstrap iterations. TCRdb holds this immuneACCESS table with in-frame rearrangements only. Some clones are missing; in checked studies, unresolved V genes explain under half, and the rest has no known cause. Clone size and the V and J calls come from that table; the DNA yielded D and trimming. The sample profile shows 84,000 or so clones; approximately 80% of them were found once. Nearly 0.8% of the sample is held by the ten biggest clonotypes.

Here the chain combines TRBV30 and TRBJ2-1; TRBD2 fits 9 bases in the junction. This TCR was sampled from an adult in good health and CMV-seronegative. Specimen: memory CD4+ T cells from blood. For the CDR3, the sequence is CAWRRIAGAFSYNEQFF. In nucleotide form, the sequence is TGTGCCTGGAGACGGATAGCGGGGGCCTTCTCCTACAATGAGCAGTTCTTC.